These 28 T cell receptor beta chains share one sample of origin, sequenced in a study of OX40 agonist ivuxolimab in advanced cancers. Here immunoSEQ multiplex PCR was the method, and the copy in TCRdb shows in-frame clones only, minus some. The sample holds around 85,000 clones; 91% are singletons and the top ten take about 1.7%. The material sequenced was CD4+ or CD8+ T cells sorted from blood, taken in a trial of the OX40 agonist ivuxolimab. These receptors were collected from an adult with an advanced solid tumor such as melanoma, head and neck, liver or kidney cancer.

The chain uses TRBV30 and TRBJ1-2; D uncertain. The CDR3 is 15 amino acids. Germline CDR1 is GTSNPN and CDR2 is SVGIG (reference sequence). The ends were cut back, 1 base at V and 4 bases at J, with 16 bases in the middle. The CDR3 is CAWSAEHLGFYGYTF. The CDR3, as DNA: TGTGCCTGGAGTGCCGAGCACCTTGGATTCTATGGCTACACCTTC. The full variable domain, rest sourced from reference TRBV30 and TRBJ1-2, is SQTIHQWPATLVQPVGSPLSLECTVEGTSNPNLYWYRQAAGRGLQLLFYSVGIGQISSEVPQNLSASRPQDRQFILSSKKLLLSDSGFYLCAWSAEHLGFYGYTFGSGTRLTVV.

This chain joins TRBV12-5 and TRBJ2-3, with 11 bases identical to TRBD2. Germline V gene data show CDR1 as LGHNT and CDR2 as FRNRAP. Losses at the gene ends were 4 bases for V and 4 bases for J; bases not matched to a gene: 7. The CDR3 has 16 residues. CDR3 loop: CASGYIAGGQADTQYF. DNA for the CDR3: TGTGCTAGTGGTTACATAGCGGGAGGGCAGGCAGATACGCAGTATTTT.

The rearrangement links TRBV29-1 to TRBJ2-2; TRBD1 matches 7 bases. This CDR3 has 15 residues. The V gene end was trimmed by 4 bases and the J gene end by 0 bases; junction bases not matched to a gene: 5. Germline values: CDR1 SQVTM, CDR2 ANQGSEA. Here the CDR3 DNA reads TGCAGCGTTGGGACAGGCAATGCGAACACCGGGGAGCTGTTTTTT. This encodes CSVGTGNANTGELFF.

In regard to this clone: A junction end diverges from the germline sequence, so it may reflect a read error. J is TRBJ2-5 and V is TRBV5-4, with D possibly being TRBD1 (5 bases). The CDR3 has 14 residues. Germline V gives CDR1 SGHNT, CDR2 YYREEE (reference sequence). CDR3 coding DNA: TGTGCCAGCACCTTGGATCAGGGCCAAGAGACCCAGTACTTC. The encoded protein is CASTLDQGQETQYF.

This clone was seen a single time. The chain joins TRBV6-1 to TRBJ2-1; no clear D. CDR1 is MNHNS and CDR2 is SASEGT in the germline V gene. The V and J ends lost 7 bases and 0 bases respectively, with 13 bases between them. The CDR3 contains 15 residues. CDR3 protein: CASITMASSYNEQFF. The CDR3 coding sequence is TGTGCCAGCATTACCATGGCGAGCTCCTACAATGAGCAGTTCTTC.

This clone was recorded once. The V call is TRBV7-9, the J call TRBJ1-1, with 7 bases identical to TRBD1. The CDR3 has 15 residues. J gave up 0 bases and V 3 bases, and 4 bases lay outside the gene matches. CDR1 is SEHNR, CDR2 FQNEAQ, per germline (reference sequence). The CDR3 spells CASSFQGGLNTEAFF. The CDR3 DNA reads TGTGCCAGCAGCTTCCAGGGGGGGTTGAACACTGAAGCTTTCTTT.

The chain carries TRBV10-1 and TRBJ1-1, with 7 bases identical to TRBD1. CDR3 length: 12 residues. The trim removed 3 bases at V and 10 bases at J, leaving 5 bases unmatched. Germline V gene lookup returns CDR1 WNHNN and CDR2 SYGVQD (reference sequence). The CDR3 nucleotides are TGCGCCAGCAGTGAAGGGGGACAGAGAGCTTTCTTT. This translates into CASSEGGQRAFF.

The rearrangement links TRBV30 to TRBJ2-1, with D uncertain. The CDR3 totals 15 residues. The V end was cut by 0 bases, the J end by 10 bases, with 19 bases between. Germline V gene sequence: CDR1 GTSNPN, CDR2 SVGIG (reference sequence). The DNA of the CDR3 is TGTGCCTGGAGTGTAAGTCTTCAGCCCCTTTGGGAGCAGTTCTTC. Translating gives CAWSVSLQPLWEQFF.

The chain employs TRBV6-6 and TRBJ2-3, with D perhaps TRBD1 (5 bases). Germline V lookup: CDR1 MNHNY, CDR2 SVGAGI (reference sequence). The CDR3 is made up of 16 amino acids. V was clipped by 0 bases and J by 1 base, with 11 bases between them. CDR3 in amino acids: CASSYSWGRGTDTQYF. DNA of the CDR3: TGTGCCAGCAGTTACTCGTGGGGCCGCGGCACAGATACGCAGTATTTT.

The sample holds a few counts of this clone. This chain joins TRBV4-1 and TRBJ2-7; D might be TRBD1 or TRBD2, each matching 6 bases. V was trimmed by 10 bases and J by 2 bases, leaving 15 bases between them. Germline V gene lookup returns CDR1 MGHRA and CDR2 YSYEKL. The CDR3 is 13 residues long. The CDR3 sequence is CATSRGLAYEQYF. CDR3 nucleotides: TGCGCCACCTCCCGGGGGCTAGCCTACGAGCAGTACTTC.

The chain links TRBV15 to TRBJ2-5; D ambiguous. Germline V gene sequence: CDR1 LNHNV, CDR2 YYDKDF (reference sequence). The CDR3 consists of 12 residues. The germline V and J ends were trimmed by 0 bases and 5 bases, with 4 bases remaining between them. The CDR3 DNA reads TGTGCCACCAGCAGAGATCGGGAGACCCAGTACTTC. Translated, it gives CATSRDRETQYF.

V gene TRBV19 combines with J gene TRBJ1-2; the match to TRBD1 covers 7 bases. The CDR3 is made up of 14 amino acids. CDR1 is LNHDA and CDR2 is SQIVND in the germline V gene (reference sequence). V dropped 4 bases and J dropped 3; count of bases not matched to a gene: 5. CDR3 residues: CASSTPGGDYGYTF. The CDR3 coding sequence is TGTGCCAGTAGTACGCCAGGGGGAGACTATGGCTACACCTTC.

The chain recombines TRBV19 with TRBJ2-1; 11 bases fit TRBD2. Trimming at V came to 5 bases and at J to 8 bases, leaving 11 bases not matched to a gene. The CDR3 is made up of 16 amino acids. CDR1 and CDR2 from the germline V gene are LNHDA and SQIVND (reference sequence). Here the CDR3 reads CASSSLGLAAADEQFF. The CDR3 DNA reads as TGTGCCAGTAGTTCGTTGGGACTAGCGGCAGCAGATGAGCAGTTCTTC. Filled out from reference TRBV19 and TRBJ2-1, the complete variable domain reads DGGITQSPKYLFRKEGQNVTLSCEQNLNHDAMYWYRQDPGQGLRLIYYSQIVNDFQKGDIAEGYSVSREKKESFPLTVTSAQKNPTAFYLCASSSLGLAAADEQFFGPGTRLTVL.

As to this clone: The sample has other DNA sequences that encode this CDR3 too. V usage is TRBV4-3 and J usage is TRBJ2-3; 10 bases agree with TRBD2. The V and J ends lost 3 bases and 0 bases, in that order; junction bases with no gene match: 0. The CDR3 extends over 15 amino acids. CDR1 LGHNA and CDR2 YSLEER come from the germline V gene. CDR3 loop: CASSQTSGSTDTQYF. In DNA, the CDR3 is TGCGCCAGCAGCCAGACTAGCGGGAGCACAGATACGCAGTATTTT.

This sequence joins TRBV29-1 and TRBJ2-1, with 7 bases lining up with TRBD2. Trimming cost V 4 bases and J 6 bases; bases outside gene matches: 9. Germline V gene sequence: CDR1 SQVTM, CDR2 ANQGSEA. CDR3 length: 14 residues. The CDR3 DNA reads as TGCAGCGTTGTCGGTCTAGCGGAGTCCAATGAGCAGTTCTTC. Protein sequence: CSVVGLAESNEQFF.

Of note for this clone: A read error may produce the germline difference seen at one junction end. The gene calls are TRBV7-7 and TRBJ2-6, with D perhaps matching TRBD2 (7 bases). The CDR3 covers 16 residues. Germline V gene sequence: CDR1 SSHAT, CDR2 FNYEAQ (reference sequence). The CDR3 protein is CASSPGGPSGANVLTF. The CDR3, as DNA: TGTGCTAGCAGCCCCGGGGGGCCCTCTGGGGCCAACGTCCTGACTTTC.

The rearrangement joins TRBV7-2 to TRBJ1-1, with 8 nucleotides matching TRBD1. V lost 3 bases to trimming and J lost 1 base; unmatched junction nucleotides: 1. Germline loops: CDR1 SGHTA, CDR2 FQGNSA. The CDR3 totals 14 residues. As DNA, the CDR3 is TGTGCCAGCAGCTTCGGGACAGGGAACACTGAAGCTTTCTTT. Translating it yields CASSFGTGNTEAFF.

CDR3: CASRKEGRISYGYTF. The DNA for the CDR3 is TGTGCCAGCAGAAAGGAGGGGCGCATCAGCTATGGCTACACCTTC. The J gene is TRBJ1-2, the V gene TRBV6-5; perhaps TRBD1 as D (5 bases). The length of the CDR3 is 15 residues. The V gene lost 6 bases and the J gene lost 4 bases, with 18 bases spanning the gap. Germline CDR1 reads MNHEY; CDR2 reads SVGAGI.

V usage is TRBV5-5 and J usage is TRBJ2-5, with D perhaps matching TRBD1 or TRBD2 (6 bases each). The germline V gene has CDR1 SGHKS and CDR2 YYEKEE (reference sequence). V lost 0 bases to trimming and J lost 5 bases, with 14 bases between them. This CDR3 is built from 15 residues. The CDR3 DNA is TGTGCCAGCAGCTTGGTTGGGGGGCCCGGGGAGACCCAGTACTTC. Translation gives CASSLVGGPGETQYF.

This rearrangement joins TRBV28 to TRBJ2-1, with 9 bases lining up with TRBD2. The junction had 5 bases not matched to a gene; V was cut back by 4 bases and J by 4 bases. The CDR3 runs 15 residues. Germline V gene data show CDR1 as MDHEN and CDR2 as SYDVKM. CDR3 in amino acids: CASSSLAGAYNEQFF. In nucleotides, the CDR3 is TGTGCCAGCAGTTCCTTAGCGGGAGCTTACAATGAGCAGTTCTTC.

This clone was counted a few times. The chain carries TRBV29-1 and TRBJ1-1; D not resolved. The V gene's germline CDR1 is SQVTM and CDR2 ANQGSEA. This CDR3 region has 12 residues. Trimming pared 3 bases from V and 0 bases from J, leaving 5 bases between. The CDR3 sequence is CSVEGMNTEAFF. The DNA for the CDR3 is TGCAGCGTTGAGGGGATGAACACTGAAGCTTTCTTT.

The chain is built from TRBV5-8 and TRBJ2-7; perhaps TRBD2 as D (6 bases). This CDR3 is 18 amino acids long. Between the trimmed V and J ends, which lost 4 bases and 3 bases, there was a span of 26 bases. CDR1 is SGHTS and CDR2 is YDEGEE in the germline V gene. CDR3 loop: CASSRNTFGHGGFYEQYF. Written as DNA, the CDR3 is TGTGCCAGCAGCCGGAACACCTTTGGGCACGGGGGATTCTACGAGCAGTACTTC.

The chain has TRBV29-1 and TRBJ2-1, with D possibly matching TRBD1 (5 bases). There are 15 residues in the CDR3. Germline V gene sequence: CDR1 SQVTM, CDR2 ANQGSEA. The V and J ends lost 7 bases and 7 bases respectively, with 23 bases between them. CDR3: CSAIWGRARSNEQFF. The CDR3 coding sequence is TGCAGCGCCATTTGGGGCAGGGCTCGATCGAATGAGCAGTTCTTC.

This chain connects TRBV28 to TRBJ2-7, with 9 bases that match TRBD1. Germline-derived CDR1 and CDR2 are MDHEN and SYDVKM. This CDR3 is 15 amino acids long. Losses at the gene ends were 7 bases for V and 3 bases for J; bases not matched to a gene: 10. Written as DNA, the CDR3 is TGTGCCAGCACCTTGGGGGGACAGGGTTACTACGAGCAGTACTTC. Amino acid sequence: CASTLGGQGYYEQYF.

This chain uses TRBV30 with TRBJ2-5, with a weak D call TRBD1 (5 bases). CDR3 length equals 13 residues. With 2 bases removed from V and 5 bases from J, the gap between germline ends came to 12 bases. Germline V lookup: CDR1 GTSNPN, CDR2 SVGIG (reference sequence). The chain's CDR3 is CAWSWAGSETQYF. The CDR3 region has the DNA TGTGCCTGGAGTTGGGCAGGGTCCGAGACCCAGTACTTC.

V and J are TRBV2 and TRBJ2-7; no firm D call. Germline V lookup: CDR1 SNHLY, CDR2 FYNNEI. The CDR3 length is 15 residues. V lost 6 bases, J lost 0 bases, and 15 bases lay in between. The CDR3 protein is CASRELPPSSYEQYF. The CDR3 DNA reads TGTGCCAGCAGGGAACTACCGCCAAGCTCCTACGAGCAGTACTTC.

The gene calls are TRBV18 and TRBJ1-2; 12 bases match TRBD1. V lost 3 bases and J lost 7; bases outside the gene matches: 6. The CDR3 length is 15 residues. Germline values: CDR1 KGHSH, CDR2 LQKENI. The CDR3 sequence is CASSPPGQGAGGYTF. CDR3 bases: TGTGCCAGCTCACCCCCGGGACAGGGGGCGGGTGGCTACACCTTC. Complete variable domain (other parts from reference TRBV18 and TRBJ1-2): NAGVMQNPRHLVRRRGQEARLRCSPMKGHSHVYWYRQLPEEGLKFMVYLQKENIIDESGMPKERFSAEFPKEGPSILRIQQVVRGDSAAYFCASSPPGQGAGGYTFGSGTRLTVV.

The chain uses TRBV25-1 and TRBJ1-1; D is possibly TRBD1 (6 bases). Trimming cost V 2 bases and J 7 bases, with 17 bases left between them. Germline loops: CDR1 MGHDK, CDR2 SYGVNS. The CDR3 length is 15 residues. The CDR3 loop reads CASSETRTAGGEAFF. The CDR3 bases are TGTGCCAGCAGTGAAACACGGACAGCGGGTGGTGAAGCTTTCTTT.